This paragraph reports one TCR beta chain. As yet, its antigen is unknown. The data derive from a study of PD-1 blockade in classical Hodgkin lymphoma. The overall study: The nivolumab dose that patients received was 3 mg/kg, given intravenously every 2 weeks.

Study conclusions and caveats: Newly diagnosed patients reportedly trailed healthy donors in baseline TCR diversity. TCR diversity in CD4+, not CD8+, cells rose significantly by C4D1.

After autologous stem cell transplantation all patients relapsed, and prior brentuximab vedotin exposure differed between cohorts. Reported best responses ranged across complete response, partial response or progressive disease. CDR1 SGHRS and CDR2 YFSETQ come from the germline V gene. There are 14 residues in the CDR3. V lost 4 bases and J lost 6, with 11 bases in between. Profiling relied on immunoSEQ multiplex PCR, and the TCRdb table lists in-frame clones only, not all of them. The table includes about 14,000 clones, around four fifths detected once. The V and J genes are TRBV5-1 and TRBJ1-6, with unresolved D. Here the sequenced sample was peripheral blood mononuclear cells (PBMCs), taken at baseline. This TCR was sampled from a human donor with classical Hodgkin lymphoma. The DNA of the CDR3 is TGCGCCAGCAGCCTGCGGACGGTTAATTCACCCCTCCACTTT. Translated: CASSLRTVNSPLHF.